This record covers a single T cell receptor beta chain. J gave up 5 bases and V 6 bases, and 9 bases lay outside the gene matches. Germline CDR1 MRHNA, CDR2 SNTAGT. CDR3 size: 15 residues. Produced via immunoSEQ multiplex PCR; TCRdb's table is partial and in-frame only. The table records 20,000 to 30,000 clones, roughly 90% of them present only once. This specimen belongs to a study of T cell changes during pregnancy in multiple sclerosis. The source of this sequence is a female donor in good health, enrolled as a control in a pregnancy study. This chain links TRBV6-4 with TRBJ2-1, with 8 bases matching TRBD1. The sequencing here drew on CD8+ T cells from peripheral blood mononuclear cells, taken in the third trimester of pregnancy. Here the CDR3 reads CASSEDQGANNEQFF. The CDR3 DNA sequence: TGTGCCAGCAGCGAAGACCAGGGGGCAAACAATGAGCAGTTCTTC.